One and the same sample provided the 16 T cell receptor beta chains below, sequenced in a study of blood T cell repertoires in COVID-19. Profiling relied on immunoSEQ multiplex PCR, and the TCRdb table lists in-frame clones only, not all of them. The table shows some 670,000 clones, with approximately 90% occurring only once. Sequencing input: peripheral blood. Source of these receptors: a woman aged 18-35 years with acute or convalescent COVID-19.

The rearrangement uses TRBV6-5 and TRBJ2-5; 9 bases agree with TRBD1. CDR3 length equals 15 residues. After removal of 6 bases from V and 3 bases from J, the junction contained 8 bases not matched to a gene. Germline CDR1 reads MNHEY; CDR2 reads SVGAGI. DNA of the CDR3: TGTGCCAGCAGCCCACGGACAGGGGAGAAAGAGACCCAGTACTTC. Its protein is CASSPRTGEKETQYF.

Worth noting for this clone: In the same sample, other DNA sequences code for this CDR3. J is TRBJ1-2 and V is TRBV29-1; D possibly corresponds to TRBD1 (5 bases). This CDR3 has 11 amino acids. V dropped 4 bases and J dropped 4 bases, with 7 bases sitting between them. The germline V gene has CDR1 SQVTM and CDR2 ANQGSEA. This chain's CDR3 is CSVGGGYGYTF. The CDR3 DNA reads TGCAGCGTTGGCGGGGGCTATGGCTACACCTTC.

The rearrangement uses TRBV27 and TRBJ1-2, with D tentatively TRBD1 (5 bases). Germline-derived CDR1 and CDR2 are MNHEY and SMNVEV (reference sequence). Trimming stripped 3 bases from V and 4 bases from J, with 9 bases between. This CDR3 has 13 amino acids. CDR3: CASSFRGTYGYTF. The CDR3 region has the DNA TGTGCCAGCAGTTTTCGGGGGACCTATGGCTACACCTTC.

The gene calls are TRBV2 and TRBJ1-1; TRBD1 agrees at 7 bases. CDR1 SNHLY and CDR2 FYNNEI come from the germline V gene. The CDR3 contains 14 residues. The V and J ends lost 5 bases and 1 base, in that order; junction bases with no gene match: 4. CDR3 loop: CASSRRTGNTEAFF. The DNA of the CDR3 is TGTGCCAGCAGTAGGCGGACAGGGAACACTGAAGCTTTCTTT.

CDR3 amino acids: CASSSGQPERGYTF. The CDR3 DNA reads TGCGCCAGCAGCTCGGGACAGCCGGAACGGGGCTACACCTTC. The chain has TRBV5-1 and TRBJ1-2, with 7 bases lining up with TRBD1. Germline V lookup: CDR1 SGHRS, CDR2 YFSETQ. V lost 3 bases and J lost 8; bases outside the gene matches: 10. The CDR3 consists of 14 residues. Filled out from reference TRBV5-1 and TRBJ1-2, the complete variable domain reads KAGVTQTPRYLIKTRGQQVTLSCSPISGHRSVSWYQQTPGQGLQFLFEYFSETQRNKGNFPGRFSGRQFSNSRSEMNVSTLELGDSALYLCASSSGQPERGYTFGSGTRLTVV.

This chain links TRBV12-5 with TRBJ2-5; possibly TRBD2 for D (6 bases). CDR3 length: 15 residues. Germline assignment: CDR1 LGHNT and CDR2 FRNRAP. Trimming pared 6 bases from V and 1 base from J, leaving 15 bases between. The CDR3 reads CASGAGRLSQETQYF. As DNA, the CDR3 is TGTGCTAGTGGGGCAGGGAGGCTCAGCCAAGAGACCCAGTACTTC. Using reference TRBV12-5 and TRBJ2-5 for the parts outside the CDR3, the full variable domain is DARVTQTPRHKVTEMGQEVTMRCQPILGHNTVFWYRQTMMQGLELLAYFRNRAPLDDSGMPKDRFSAEMPDATLATLKIQPSEPRDSAVYFCASGAGRLSQETQYFGPGTRLLVL.

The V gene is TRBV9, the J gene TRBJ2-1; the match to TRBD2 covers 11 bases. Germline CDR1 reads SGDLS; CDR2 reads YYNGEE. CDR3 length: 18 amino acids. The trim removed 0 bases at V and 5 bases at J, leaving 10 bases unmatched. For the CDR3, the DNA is TGTGCCAGCAGCGTAGCTGTGACTAGCGGGAAAAGGGACAATGAGCAGTTCTTC. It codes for CASSVAVTSGKRDNEQFF.

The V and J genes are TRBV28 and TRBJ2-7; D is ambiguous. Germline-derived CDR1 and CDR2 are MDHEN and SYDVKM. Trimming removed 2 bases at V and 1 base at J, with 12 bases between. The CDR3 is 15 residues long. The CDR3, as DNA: TGTGCCAGCAGTTTAAGCGACGAAGGTTCCTACGAGCAGTACTTC. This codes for CASSLSDEGSYEQYF.

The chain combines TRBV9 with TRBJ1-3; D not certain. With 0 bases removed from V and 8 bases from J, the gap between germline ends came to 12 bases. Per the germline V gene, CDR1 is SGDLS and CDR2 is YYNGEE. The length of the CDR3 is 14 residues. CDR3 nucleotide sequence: TGTGCCAGCAGCGTAGCGGGGTACGGGGACACCATATATTTT. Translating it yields CASSVAGYGDTIYF.

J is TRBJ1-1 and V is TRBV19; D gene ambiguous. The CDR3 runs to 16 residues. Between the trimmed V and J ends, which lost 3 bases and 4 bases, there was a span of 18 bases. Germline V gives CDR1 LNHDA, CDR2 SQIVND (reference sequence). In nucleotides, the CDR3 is TGTGCCAGTAGTATGGGTTGGCAGAGGTTAGTCACTGAAGCTTTCTTT. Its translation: CASSMGWQRLVTEAFF.

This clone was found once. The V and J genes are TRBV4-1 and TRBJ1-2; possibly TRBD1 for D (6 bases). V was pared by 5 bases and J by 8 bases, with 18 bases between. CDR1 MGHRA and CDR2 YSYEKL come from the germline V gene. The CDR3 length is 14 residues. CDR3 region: CASSVRDNPTGYTF. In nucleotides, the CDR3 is TGCGCCAGCAGCGTTCGGGACAACCCTACCGGCTACACCTTC.

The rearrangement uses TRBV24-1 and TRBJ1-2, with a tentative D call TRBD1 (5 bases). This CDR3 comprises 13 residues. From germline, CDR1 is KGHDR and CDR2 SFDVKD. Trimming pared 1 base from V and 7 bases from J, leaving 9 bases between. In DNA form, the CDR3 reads TGTGCCACCAGTGATTTAGGGAGGGGTGGCTACACCTTC. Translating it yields CATSDLGRGGYTF.

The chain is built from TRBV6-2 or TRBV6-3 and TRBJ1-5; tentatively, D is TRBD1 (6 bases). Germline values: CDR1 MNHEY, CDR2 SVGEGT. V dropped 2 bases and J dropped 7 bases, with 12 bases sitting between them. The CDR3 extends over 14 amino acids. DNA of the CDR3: TGTGCCAGCAGTTACCAGGGGAAGGAACAGCCCCAGCATTTT. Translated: CASSYQGKEQPQHF.

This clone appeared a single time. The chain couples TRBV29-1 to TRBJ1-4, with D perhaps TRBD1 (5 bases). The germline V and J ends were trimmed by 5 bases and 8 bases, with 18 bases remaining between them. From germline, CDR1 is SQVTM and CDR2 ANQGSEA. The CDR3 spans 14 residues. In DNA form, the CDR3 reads TGCAGCGTTCTCCCCGGGGGGAGGGAAGAAAAACTGTTTTTT. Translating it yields CSVLPGGREEKLFF.

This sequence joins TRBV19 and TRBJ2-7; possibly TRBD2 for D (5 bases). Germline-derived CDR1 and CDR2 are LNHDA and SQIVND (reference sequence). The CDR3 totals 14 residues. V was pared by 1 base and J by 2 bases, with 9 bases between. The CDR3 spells CASSIGGQAYEQYF. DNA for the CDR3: TGTGCCAGTAGTATAGGAGGGCAGGCCTACGAGCAGTACTTC.

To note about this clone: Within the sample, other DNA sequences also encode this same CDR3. CDR3 coding DNA: TGTGCCAGCTCACCTGGGGGGAATAGCAATCAGCCCCAGCATTTT. It yields the protein CASSPGGNSNQPQHF. The chain uses TRBV18 and TRBJ1-5; possible D gene TRBD1, 5 bases. The V gene lost 3 bases and the J gene lost 0 bases, with 9 bases spanning the gap. Germline loops: CDR1 KGHSH, CDR2 LQKENI. The CDR3 consists of 15 residues.